Listed below are T cell receptor beta chains from one sample, sequenced in a study of cytomegalovirus exposure and HLA in healthy donors. Profiling relied on immunoSEQ multiplex PCR, and the TCRdb table lists in-frame clones only, not all of them. The data hold about 360,000 clones, with 86% observed a single time. What was sequenced was PBMCs. The receptors were sampled from a woman aged 18 to 35 in good health and CMV-seronegative. The CDR3 runs from the conserved cysteine through the conserved F or W. D genes are given only for firm matches. Rows may omit the clone size; those that give it use once, few, many or a size class.

j_gene	d_gene	abundance	v_gene	CDR3aa	CDR3nt
TRBJ1-2	TRBD1	NA	TRBV6-5	CASSYSRQGRDGYTF	TGTGCCAGCAGTTACTCGAGACAGGGGCGGGATGGCTACACCTTC
TRBJ2-7	NA	once	TRBV19	CASSMGLGAYEQYF	TGTGCCAGTAGTATGGGACTTGGTGCCTACGAGCAGTACTTC
TRBJ2-7	TRBD2	NA	TRBV5-1	CASAASGTSVYEQYF	TGCGCCAGCGCCGCCTCCGGGACTAGCGTCTACGAGCAGTACTTC
TRBJ1-2	TRBD1	NA	TRBV6-1	CASQAPGQGGVRYTF	TGTGCCAGCCAAGCACCGGGACAGGGGGGTGTTCGCTACACCTTC
TRBJ2-1	NA	NA	TRBV25-1	CASRTAGSDEQFF	TGTGCCAGCAGGACGGCGGGGTCGGATGAGCAGTTCTTC
TRBJ2-1	TRBD2	NA	TRBV11-1	CASSQGNSGRNEQFF	TGTGCCAGCAGCCAGGGAAATAGCGGGAGGAATGAGCAGTTCTTC
TRBJ1-3	NA	NA	TRBV5-6	CASSLGAGTRRTIYF	TGTGCCAGCAGCTTAGGGGCCGGGACAAGAAGGACCATATATTTT
TRBJ1-3	TRBD1	NA	TRBV29-1	CSVQQGANGNTIYF	TGCAGCGTGCAACAGGGGGCGAATGGAAACACCATATATTTT
TRBJ1-1	TRBD1	NA	TRBV28	CASSRDSSMNTEAFF	TGTGCCAGCAGTAGGGACAGCTCGATGAACACTGAAGCTTTCTTT
TRBJ2-7	TRBD2	NA	TRBV27	CASMTSGGDSYEQYF	TGTGCCAGCATGACTAGCGGGGGGGATTCCTACGAGCAGTACTTC
TRBJ2-1	TRBD2	NA	TRBV7-6	CASSLFQGLAPHNEQFF	TGTGCCAGCAGCTTATTCCAGGGACTAGCTCCTCACAATGAGCAGTTCTTC
TRBJ1-1	TRBD1	NA	TRBV7-9	CASSNPDRGRTEAFF	TGTGCCAGCAGCAACCCGGACAGGGGCCGCACTGAAGCTTTCTTT
TRBJ2-7	TRBD1	NA	TRBV6-1	CASSEGQGISYEQYF	TGTGCCAGCAGTGAAGGACAGGGGATTTCGTACGAGCAGTACTTC
TRBJ1-5	NA	NA	TRBV15	CATSRDQGEPQHF	TGTGCCACCAGCAGAGATCAAGGGGAGCCCCAGCATTTT
TRBJ1-6	TRBD1	NA	TRBV6-5	CASRRTGRSTSPLHF	TGTGCCAGCAGAAGGACAGGAAGGTCGACTTCACCCCTCCACTTT
TRBJ1-5	TRBD1	NA	TRBV5-6	CASSLRRTGEGARGQPQHF	TGTGCCAGCAGCTTGCGCCGGACAGGGGAGGGGGCCAGAGGTCAGCCCCAGCATTTT
TRBJ1-5	TRBD1	NA	TRBV6-1	CASSDTGGNQPQHF	TGTGCCAGCAGTGATACAGGGGGCAATCAGCCCCAGCATTTT
TRBJ1-1	NA	once	TRBV6-5	CASKDSPGNTEAFF	TGTGCCAGCAAGGACTCCCCAGGCAATACTGAAGCTTTCTTT
TRBJ1-2	NA	NA	TRBV10-1	CASSDRGDGGYTF	TGCGCCAGCAGTGACAGAGGAGACGGTGGCTACACCTTC
TRBJ2-1	TRBD2	NA	TRBV10-2	CASGDYRNEQFF	TGCGCCAGCGGGGACTATCGGAATGAGCAGTTCTTC
TRBJ1-6	TRBD1	NA	TRBV14	CASSPQTGESPLHF	TGTGCCAGCAGCCCTCAGACAGGGGAGTCACCCCTCCACTTT
TRBJ1-4	NA	NA	TRBV7-2	CASSLAAPGANEKLFF	TGTGCCAGCAGCTTAGCTGCTCCAGGGGCTAATGAAAAACTGTTTTTT
TRBJ2-3	TRBD2	NA	TRBV27	CASSWTSEYTDTQYF	TGTGCCAGCAGTTGGACTAGCGAGTACACAGATACGCAGTATTTT
TRBJ2-2	TRBD1	NA	TRBV6-5	CASSTDRDVGELFF	TGTGCCAGCAGTACGGACAGGGACGTCGGGGAGCTGTTTTTT
TRBJ2-7	NA	NA	TRBV28	CASSFELASEQYF	TGTGCCAGCAGTTTTGAACTAGCAAGCGAGCAGTACTTC
TRBJ2-2	NA	few	TRBV6-1	CASRWASENTGELFF	TGTGCCAGCAGGTGGGCTAGCGAGAACACCGGGGAGCTGTTTTTT
TRBJ2-4	TRBD1	NA	TRBV10-3	CAISTGQVGDIQYF	TGTGCCATCAGTACTGGACAGGTCGGGGACATTCAGTACTTC
TRBJ2-3	TRBD1	NA	TRBV7-9	CASSEYQGAGDTQYF	TGTGCCAGCAGCGAATATCAGGGGGCGGGAGATACGCAGTATTTT
TRBJ2-5	TRBD2	NA	TRBV6-4	CASSVGGSIRTQYF	TGTGCCAGCAGTGTAGGCGGGAGTATTCGGACCCAGTACTTC
TRBJ2-1	NA	NA	TRBV14	CASSQETPANRRGYNEQFF	TGTGCCAGCAGCCAGGAAACACCAGCGAACCGACGAGGCTACAATGAGCAGTTCTTC
TRBJ1-2	TRBD1	NA	TRBV28	CASSPSGTAINYGYTF	TGTGCCAGCAGCCCCTCCGGGACAGCTATTAACTATGGCTACACCTTC